Below are 24 T cell receptor beta chains sequenced from a single sample in a study of T cells in localized non-small cell lung cancer. Sequencing used immunoSEQ multiplex PCR; TCRdb keeps in-frame clones, though not all of them. The profile shows approximately 26,000 clones, approximately 78% of them singletons. The sample was peripheral blood, taken before any cancer treatment. The origin of the receptors is a woman aged 35 to 70 with stage I lung adenocarcinoma.

CDR3 nucleotides: TGTGCCAGCAGCTTGGGTTCCCGCGGAAACACCATATATTTT. Its translation is CASSLGSRGNTIYF. This sequence joins TRBV5-4 and TRBJ1-3, with D unresolved. There are 14 residues in the CDR3. Germline CDR1 is SGHNT and CDR2 is YYREEE (reference sequence). The V end was cut by 0 bases, the J end by 4 bases, with 8 bases between.

This chain joins TRBV9 and TRBJ1-1; D uncertain. Germline CDR1 is SGDLS and CDR2 is YYNGEE. This CDR3 spans 13 amino acids. Trimming pared 3 bases from V and 5 bases from J, leaving 11 bases between. CDR3 amino acids: CASSDNAGTEAFF. As DNA, the CDR3 is TGTGCCAGCAGCGACAATGCGGGAACTGAAGCTTTCTTT.

This clone was counted only a few times. This rearrangement joins TRBV6-5 to TRBJ2-6; tentatively, D is TRBD1 (6 bases). This CDR3 is 15 amino acids long. CDR1 MNHEY and CDR2 SVGAGI come from the germline V gene. The ends were cut back, 6 bases at V and 1 base at J, with 10 bases in the middle. CDR3 sequence: CASRRDRSGANVLTF. The CDR3 DNA follows: TGTGCCAGCAGAAGAGACAGGTCTGGGGCCAACGTCCTGACTTTC.

The V call is TRBV4-3, the J call TRBJ1-2, with D hard to call. Trimming stripped 0 bases from V and 4 bases from J, with 15 bases between. The CDR3 spans 16 residues. Germline CDR1 and CDR2: LGHNA and YSLEER. The CDR3 loop is CASSQDNRAAPYGYTF. For the CDR3, the DNA is TGCGCCAGCAGCCAAGATAACCGGGCGGCACCCTATGGCTACACCTTC.

The chain couples TRBV7-2 to TRBJ1-1, with D possibly TRBD1 on 6 matching bases. Germline CDR1 and CDR2: SGHTA and FQGNSA. The CDR3 runs to 13 residues. V was shortened by 4 bases and J by 4 bases, with 10 bases between the two germline ends. CDR3 residues: CASSSTGTTEAFF. CDR3 DNA: TGTGCCAGCAGCTCCACAGGGACCACTGAAGCTTTCTTT.

The J gene is TRBJ2-1, the V gene TRBV4-1, with 11 bases matching TRBD2. The CDR3 has 16 residues. From germline, CDR1 is MGHRA and CDR2 YSYEKL. V lost 4 bases, J lost 6 bases, and 8 bases stayed unmatched. CDR3 sequence reads: CASSRGSGGAGNEQFF. The CDR3 DNA reads as TGCGCCAGCAGCCGAGGTAGCGGGGGGGCTGGCAATGAGCAGTTCTTC.

This clone was detected only a few times. This chain connects TRBV9 to TRBJ1-5; D is unresolved. Between the trimmed V and J ends, which lost 3 bases and 3 bases, there was a span of 10 bases. This CDR3 is built from 14 residues. Germline V gene sequence: CDR1 SGDLS, CDR2 YYNGEE. The CDR3: CASSEGADNQPQHF. The CDR3, as DNA: TGTGCCAGCAGCGAGGGAGCTGACAATCAGCCCCAGCATTTT.

This clone came up a few times. The chain has TRBV7-2 and TRBJ2-1, with TRBD2 matching over 10 bases. J was trimmed by 6 bases and V by 4 bases; bases with no gene match: 6. The CDR3 runs 15 residues. CDR1 and CDR2 from the germline V gene are SGHTA and FQGNSA. The CDR3 is CASSSKRGGSNEQFF. The CDR3 nucleotides read TGTGCCAGCAGCTCAAAGCGGGGGGGGTCCAATGAGCAGTTCTTC.

The chain combines TRBV4-3 with TRBJ1-4, with D possibly matching TRBD1 (6 bases). V lost 4 bases to trimming and J lost 8 bases, with 26 bases between them. From germline, CDR1 is LGHNA and CDR2 YSLEER. The CDR3 totals 18 residues. DNA for the CDR3: TGCGCCAGCAGCCGAGCAGACAGTTTAAGTTCTCAGGGGGAAAAACTGTTTTTT. Translating gives CASSRADSLSSQGEKLFF.

CDR3 bases: TGCGCCAGCAGCCGAGGGGGTTGGGGGGTGAACACTGAAGCTTTCTTT. Its protein product is CASSRGGWGVNTEAFF. The chain has TRBV4-3 and TRBJ1-1; a weak D match, TRBD1 (6 bases). The ends were cut back, 4 bases at V and 0 bases at J, with 15 bases in the middle. The CDR3 is 16 amino acids. Germline V gene lookup returns CDR1 LGHNA and CDR2 YSLEER.

On this clone itself: The sample carries other DNA sequences with the same CDR3. Here the CDR3 DNA reads TGTGCCAGCTCACCCCAGGGGATCTATGGCTACACCTTC. The encoded protein is CASSPQGIYGYTF. The V gene is TRBV18, the J gene TRBJ1-2; possibly TRBD1 for D (6 bases). Trimming removed 3 bases at V and 4 bases at J, with 9 bases between. The CDR3 is made up of 13 amino acids. Germline CDR1 reads KGHSH; CDR2 reads LQKENI.

The chain carries TRBV9 and TRBJ1-1; D is possibly TRBD1 (6 bases). The CDR3 sequence is 12 residues long. Trimming removed 4 bases at V and 9 bases at J, with 13 bases between. CDR1 and CDR2 from the germline V gene are SGDLS and YYNGEE. In DNA form, the CDR3 reads TGTGCCAGCAGCCCGGGGGGCGGGAAAGCTTTCTTT. It codes for CASSPGGGKAFF.

The J gene is TRBJ2-7, the V gene TRBV15; TRBD2 is a possible D gene (5 bases). The CDR3 runs 15 residues. V was pared by 5 bases and J by 1 base, with 15 bases between. Germline V lookup: CDR1 LNHNV, CDR2 YYDKDF (reference sequence). In nucleotides, the CDR3 is TGTGCCACCAGCCGAGGGAGTAGGGCGTCCTACGAGCAGTACTTC. Residues: CATSRGSRASYEQYF.

The chain combines TRBV4-3 with TRBJ2-3, with TRBD2 matching 7 bases. Germline assignment: CDR1 LGHNA and CDR2 YSLEER. V dropped 3 bases and J dropped 3; count of bases not matched to a gene: 9. This CDR3 has 16 residues. The CDR3 is CASSQSPGLQTDTQYF. As DNA, the CDR3 is TGCGCCAGCAGCCAGTCCCCGGGACTACAAACAGATACGCAGTATTTT.

The chain has TRBV13 and TRBJ1-1; TRBD1 matches 10 bases. The germline V gene encodes CDR1 PRHDT and CDR2 FYEKMQ (reference sequence). The ends lost 7 bases at V and 4 bases at J; junction bases unmatched: 12. The CDR3 spans 16 residues. In nucleotides, the CDR3 is TGTGCCAGCAACAGGGACAGGGGAATGGGGGGCACTGAAGCTTTCTTT. Translating gives CASNRDRGMGGTEAFF.

The chain uses TRBV7-2 and TRBJ1-2, with 8 bases lining up with TRBD1. The CDR3 is 17 amino acids. The ends lost 4 bases at V and 3 bases at J; junction bases unmatched: 13. Per the germline V gene, CDR1 is SGHTA and CDR2 is FQGNSA. The chain's CDR3 is CASSSDTFRGQYYGYTF. Here the CDR3 DNA reads TGTGCCAGCAGCTCCGATACCTTCAGGGGGCAATACTATGGCTACACCTTC.

The rearrangement joins TRBV7-3 to TRBJ2-3, with D perhaps given as TRBD1 or TRBD2 (6 bases each). The CDR3 totals 16 residues. CDR1 SGHTA and CDR2 FQGTGA come from the germline V gene. V shed 3 bases and J shed 0 bases, with 13 bases lying between them. The CDR3 spells CASSFMGGGSTDTQYF. The CDR3 coding sequence is TGTGCCAGCAGCTTTATGGGGGGCGGTAGCACAGATACGCAGTATTTT.

The V call is TRBV6-6, the J call TRBJ1-2; D not certain. CDR1 and CDR2 from the germline V gene are MNHNY and SVGAGI (reference sequence). The CDR3 runs 12 residues. V gave up 2 bases and J gave up 5 bases, with 6 bases separating them. The CDR3 is CASSYGEYGYTF. The CDR3 DNA sequence: TGTGCCAGCAGTTACGGGGAGTATGGCTACACCTTC.

The chain links TRBV11-2 to TRBJ2-1; TRBD2 matches at 8 bases. Germline trimming cut 5 bases from V and 1 base from J; bases unmatched to any gene: 13. Germline CDR1 is SGHAT and CDR2 is FQNNGV. The CDR3 is 18 residues long. CDR3 sequence (DNA): TGTGCCAGCAGCCCGGTAGGGTACGGGGGGGGATCCTACAATGAGCAGTTCTTC. This translates into CASSPVGYGGGSYNEQFF.

This clone was observed a single time. The rearrangement uses TRBV7-2 and TRBJ2-2; unclear D gene. The germline V gene has CDR1 SGHTA and CDR2 FQGNSA. The CDR3 runs 12 residues. V shed 1 base and J shed 3 bases, with 0 bases lying between them. CDR3 in amino acids: CASSLDTGELFF. In DNA form, the CDR3 reads TGTGCCAGCAGCTTAGACACCGGGGAGCTGTTTTTT.

This chain joins TRBV6-5 and TRBJ1-5; D perhaps matches TRBD1 (6 bases). Between the trimmed V and J ends, which lost 5 bases and 2 bases, there was a span of 13 bases. Germline loops: CDR1 MNHEY, CDR2 SVGAGI. The CDR3 is 15 amino acids. The CDR3 here is CASSRAQGGNQPQHF. The CDR3 nucleotides read TGTGCCAGCAGTCGGGCACAGGGCGGCAATCAGCCCCAGCATTTT.

V and J are TRBV18 and TRBJ2-3, with TRBD1 identical over 7 bases. Per the germline V gene, CDR1 is KGHSH and CDR2 is LQKENI. With 5 bases clipped from V and 2 bases from J, the junction kept 7 bases outside the gene matches. The CDR3 covers 15 residues. CDR3 amino acids: CASSYSGQNTDTQYF. In DNA, the CDR3 is TGTGCCAGCTCATACTCGGGACAGAACACAGATACGCAGTATTTT. Together with reference TRBV18 and TRBJ2-3, the CDR3 gives the full variable domain: NAGVMQNPRHLVRRRGQEARLRCSPMKGHSHVYWYRQLPEEGLKFMVYLQKENIIDESGMPKERFSAEFPKEGPSILRIQQVVRGDSAAYFCASSYSGQNTDTQYFGPGTRLTVL.

The chain joins TRBV4-3 to TRBJ2-3; 7 bases fit TRBD1. The germline V gene encodes CDR1 LGHNA and CDR2 YSLEER. This CDR3 has 16 amino acids. Trimming cost V 4 bases and J 2 bases; bases outside gene matches: 9. The CDR3 sequence: CASSLRAGGTTDTQYF. The DNA for the CDR3 is TGCGCCAGCAGCCTAAGGGCAGGGGGTACCACAGATACGCAGTATTTT.

This chain uses TRBV18 with TRBJ2-7, with D possibly TRBD1 on 6 matching bases. CDR3 length equals 16 residues. CDR1 KGHSH and CDR2 LQKENI come from the germline V gene. Trimming removed 2 bases from V and 0 bases from J, with 14 bases in between. The CDR3 DNA sequence: TGTGCCAGCTCACCATTAGGGGGTAAGGACTCCTACGAGCAGTACTTC. This translates into CASSPLGGKDSYEQYF.